What follows are 15 T cell receptor beta chains derived from one specimen sequenced in a study of shared clonotypes between healthy human individuals. Repertoires were generated with immunoSEQ multiplex PCR, while TCRdb's copy carries only in-frame clones and drops some. The sample has approximately 720,000 clones, around 92% seen once. CD45RO-negative, CCR7-positively selected cells formed the naive CD8 fraction, excluding terminally differentiated effector memory CD45RA+ cells. The sample comprised naive CD8+ T cells sorted from blood. The receptor set was obtained from a man aged 25 to 40 in good health.

This chain links TRBV7-9 with TRBJ1-5; 8 bases align to TRBD1. V was clipped by 6 bases and J by 7 bases; unmatched bases: 11. Per the germline V gene, CDR1 is SEHNR and CDR2 is FQNEAQ (reference sequence). The CDR3 is 15 amino acids. CDR3 nucleotide sequence: TGTGCCAGCAGTACGGACAGGGAGGGCGGCCAGCCCCAGCATTTT. Its translation is CASSTDREGGQPQHF.

The chain carries TRBV6-5 and TRBJ2-7; perhaps TRBD2 as D (5 bases). This CDR3 spans 16 amino acids. The ends were cut back, 0 bases at V and 0 bases at J, with 12 bases in the middle. Germline lookup yields CDR1 MNHEY and CDR2 SVGAGI. Here the CDR3 reads CASSYSWRASSYEQYF. The CDR3 DNA reads as TGTGCCAGCAGTTACTCGTGGCGGGCTAGCTCCTACGAGCAGTACTTC.

The V gene is TRBV7-9, the J gene TRBJ2-7; D gene ambiguous. With 1 base removed from V and 5 bases from J, the gap between germline ends came to 15 bases. Germline CDR1 reads SEHNR; CDR2 reads FQNEAQ (reference sequence). This CDR3 comprises 15 residues. The CDR3 loop is CASSLGMAALDEQYF. The DNA for the CDR3 is TGTGCCAGCAGCTTAGGGATGGCGGCCCTTGACGAGCAGTACTTC.

The V gene is TRBV5-6, the J gene TRBJ1-2; D gene unclear. V gave up 4 bases and J gave up 7 bases, with 11 bases separating them. In germline, CDR1 is SGHDT, CDR2 YYEEEE. This CDR3 contains 12 residues. The CDR3 spells CASSVIISGYTF. DNA for the CDR3: TGTGCCAGCAGCGTCATAATATCTGGCTACACCTTC.

In DNA form, the CDR3 reads TGTGCCAGCAGCCCCTGGGGGACAACGAGCCCCTACGAGCAGTACTTC. It codes for CASSPWGTTSPYEQYF. The chain combines TRBV11-2 with TRBJ2-7, with a tentative D call TRBD1 (6 bases). V lost 5 bases and J 2 bases, leaving 19 bases between the germline ends. Germline CDR1 reads SGHAT; CDR2 reads FQNNGV. This CDR3 has 16 residues.

The CDR3 reads CASSPGVATTYEQYF. The DNA of the CDR3 is TGTGCCAGCAGCCCCGGGGTAGCGACAACCTACGAGCAGTACTTC. V gene TRBV7-2 combines with J gene TRBJ2-7, with D possibly matching TRBD2 (5 bases). Germline assignment: CDR1 SGHTA and CDR2 FQGNSA. This CDR3 has 15 amino acids. The V and J ends lost 5 bases and 2 bases respectively, with 16 bases between them.

The chain has TRBV18 and TRBJ1-5; no reliable D call. The CDR3 totals 16 residues. V was shortened by 5 bases and J by 3 bases, with 17 bases between the two germline ends. CDR1 is KGHSH and CDR2 is LQKENI in the germline V gene. CDR3 protein: CASSSERVRLNQPQHF. The CDR3 DNA reads as TGTGCCAGCTCATCCGAAAGGGTGCGCCTCAATCAGCCCCAGCATTTT.

This chain connects TRBV5-1 to TRBJ2-7, with D perhaps TRBD2 (6 bases). Germline values: CDR1 SGHRS, CDR2 YFSETQ. This CDR3 has 14 amino acids. Trimming pared 2 bases from V and 3 bases from J, leaving 12 bases between. DNA for the CDR3: TGCGCCAGCAGCTTCGGGAGTGGAAACTACGAGCAGTACTTC. Translating gives CASSFGSGNYEQYF.

The chain couples TRBV30 to TRBJ2-1; D perhaps matches TRBD2 (6 bases). The CDR3 is 15 amino acids. Germline assignment: CDR1 GTSNPN and CDR2 SVGIG (reference sequence). V lost 4 bases and J 0 bases, leaving 13 bases between the germline ends. The CDR3: CAWIGEDSSYNEQFF. The CDR3 DNA reads TGTGCCTGGATCGGGGAGGACTCCTCCTACAATGAGCAGTTCTTC.

This clone was seen just once. The chain carries TRBV27 and TRBJ1-5; D ambiguous. The CDR3 spans 15 residues. The germline gives CDR1 MNHEY, CDR2 SMNVEV (reference sequence). V was shortened by 3 bases and J by 0 bases, with 9 bases between the two germline ends. The CDR3 DNA follows: TGTGCCAGCAGTTTTAGTCCCCGTAGCAATCAGCCCCAGCATTTT. The encoded protein is CASSFSPRSNQPQHF.

This chain joins TRBV4-3 and TRBJ2-7; D gene unclear. V was trimmed by 1 base and J by 0 bases, leaving 4 bases between them. The CDR3 is 13 residues long. Germline CDR1 and CDR2: LGHNA and YSLEER. CDR3 loop: CASSQVHSYEQYF. The DNA for the CDR3 is TGCGCCAGCAGCCAAGTACACTCCTACGAGCAGTACTTC.

The chain carries TRBV11-2 and TRBJ2-7; 11 nucleotides match TRBD2. This CDR3 is 16 amino acids long. Per germline, CDR1 SGHAT and CDR2 FQNNGV. J lost 1 base, V lost 0 bases, and 2 bases had no gene match. CDR3 DNA: TGTGCCAGCAGCTTAGAACTAGCGGGAGCGTCCTACGAGCAGTACTTC. Translation: CASSLELAGASYEQYF.

The chain has TRBV13 and TRBJ2-1; D is possibly TRBD2 (6 bases). The CDR3 runs 15 residues. V lost 5 bases to trimming and J lost 8 bases, with 19 bases between them. CDR1 and CDR2 from the germline V gene are PRHDT and FYEKMQ (reference sequence). The CDR3 spells CASSPEDGRLDEQFF. DNA of the CDR3: TGTGCCAGCAGCCCCGAGGACGGGAGATTAGATGAGCAGTTCTTC.

About this clone: The sample holds other DNA sequences that translate to the same CDR3. The rearrangement uses TRBV5-4 and TRBJ1-1; D gene uncertain. Germline lookup yields CDR1 SGHNT and CDR2 YYREEE (reference sequence). The CDR3 is made up of 11 amino acids. V lost 2 bases to trimming and J lost 2 bases, with 1 base between them. This CDR3 reads CASSLNTEAFF. In DNA form, the CDR3 reads TGTGCCAGCAGCTTAAACACTGAAGCTTTCTTT.

The V call is TRBV5-1, the J call TRBJ2-2; no firm D call. With 0 bases removed from V and 10 bases from J, the gap between germline ends came to 10 bases. Germline CDR1 is SGHRS and CDR2 is YFSETQ. The CDR3 spans 13 residues. DNA for the CDR3: TGCGCCAGCAGCTTGGCACCGAGAGAGGAGCTGTTTTTT. Encoded protein: CASSLAPREELFF.